This T cell receptor beta chain derives from a study of cytomegalovirus exposure and HLA in healthy donors. V was shortened by 4 bases and J by 0 bases, with 9 bases between the two germline ends. From germline, CDR1 is LGHNA and CDR2 YNFKEQ. This CDR3 region has 14 residues. Profiled with immunoSEQ multiplex PCR; TCRdb holds only in-frame clones, not every one. The sample holds 90,000 to 150,000 clones; roughly 84% are singletons and the top ten take roughly 1.9%. Sample: PBMCs. The clonotype originates from a woman in her thirties in good health and CMV-seronegative. The chain combines TRBV4-2 with TRBJ1-1, with D unclear. The CDR3 is CASSPQSMNTEAFF. The CDR3 DNA follows: TGTGCCAGCAGCCCACAGAGCATGAACACTGAAGCTTTCTTT.